The rows below give T cell receptor beta chains drawn from one sample of a study of memory CD4+ T cells and cytomegalovirus serostatus. Libraries were prepared by immunoSEQ multiplex PCR; TCRdb keeps only in-frame clonotypes and omits some of them. This table holds roughly 39,000 clones, roughly four fifths found once. Sequenced: memory CD4+ T cells from blood. The origin of the receptors is an adult in good health and CMV-seronegative. The CDR3 runs from the conserved cysteine through the conserved F or W. The order of the fields is V gene, clone size, J gene, D gene, CDR3 protein, CDR3 DNA. The D gene is left open where the match is weak. Only part of the rows carry a size: once, few, many, or a class if the clone is expanded.

TRBV10-3	NA	TRBJ1-2	NA	CAISGEDFRYGYTF	TGTGCCATCAGTGGGGAGGACTTCCGATATGGCTACACCTTC
TRBV6-1	once	TRBJ2-5	NA	CASSEREETQYF	TGTGCCAGCAGTGAAAGGGAAGAGACCCAGTACTTC
TRBV19	few	TRBJ2-3	TRBD1	CASSPGTGRGTDTQYF	TGTGCCAGTAGTCCGGGGACAGGGAGGGGCACAGATACGCAGTATTTT
TRBV5-1	few	TRBJ2-1	NA	CASSLGQNYNEQFF	TGCGCCAGCAGCTTGGGACAGAACTACAATGAGCAGTTCTTC
TRBV7-8	NA	TRBJ1-3	NA	CASSPDSPSHSGNTIYF	TGTGCCAGCAGCCCTGACAGTCCTTCTCACTCTGGAAACACCATATATTTT
TRBV11-2	once	TRBJ2-5	TRBD2	CASSARGGRETQYF	TGTGCCAGCAGCGCACGGGGGGGCCGCGAGACCCAGTACTTC
TRBV18	NA	TRBJ2-1	TRBD2	CASSPPTSGGYNEQFF	TGTGCCAGCTCACCACCGACTAGCGGGGGGTACAATGAGCAGTTCTTC
TRBV7-9	NA	TRBJ1-6	TRBD1	CASSPRTGINSPLHF	TGTGCCAGCAGCCCAAGGACAGGAATTAATTCACCCCTCCACTTT
TRBV7-6	NA	TRBJ1-1	TRBD1	CASSRGTGLEAFF	TGTGCCAGCAGCCGCGGGACAGGGCTTGAAGCTTTCTTT
TRBV30	NA	TRBJ1-5	NA	CAWSGAVNQPQHF	TGTGCCTGGAGCGGGGCCGTGAATCAGCCCCAGCATTTT
TRBV9	NA	TRBJ2-6	NA	CASSSSQGYNVLTF	TGTGCCAGCAGCTCTTCACAGGGCTACAACGTCCTGACTTTC
TRBV11-3	NA	TRBJ2-1	TRBD1	CASSLSSFPGQQNNEQFF	TGTGCCAGCAGCTTATCTTCTTTCCCGGGACAGCAGAACAATGAGCAGTTCTTC
TRBV7-2	NA	TRBJ2-3	NA	CASSPVGGRSDTQYF	TGTGCCAGCAGCCCGGTCGGGGGGCGATCGGATACGCAGTATTTT
TRBV29-1	NA	TRBJ1-2	TRBD1	CSVEPNRGSYGYTF	TGCAGCGTTGAACCCAACAGGGGGAGCTATGGCTACACCTTC
TRBV6-6	NA	TRBJ2-3	TRBD2	CASRITSGVYTQYF	TGTGCCAGCAGGATTACTAGCGGGGTCTATACGCAGTATTTT
TRBV5-4	NA	TRBJ1-1	NA	CASSLGWGRGNTEAFF	TGTGCCAGCAGCTTGGGGTGGGGTCGGGGGAACACTGAAGCTTTCTTT
TRBV6-5	once	TRBJ1-5	NA	CASSSVNQPQHF	TGTGCCAGCAGTTCCGTGAATCAGCCCCAGCATTTT
TRBV30	NA	TRBJ2-4	NA	CAWSIRGGNGIQYF	TGTGCCTGGAGTATCAGGGGAGGCAATGGCATTCAGTACTTC
TRBV19	medium-sized	TRBJ2-1	TRBD2	CASSIVGLAGHYEQFF	TGTGCCAGTAGTATAGTTGGACTAGCGGGGCATTATGAGCAGTTCTTC
TRBV11-2	NA	TRBJ2-7	TRBD1	CASSPTGEEQYF	TGTGCCAGCAGCCCTACAGGGGAAGAGCAGTACTTC
TRBV12-5	NA	TRBJ1-3	NA	CASGLRTGPESSGNTIYF	TGTGCTAGTGGTTTGAGAACGGGGCCCGAAAGCTCTGGAAACACCATATATTTT
TRBV19	NA	TRBJ1-2	TRBD1	CASSVDRPGAYGYTF	TGTGCCAGTAGCGTGGACAGGCCAGGGGCCTATGGCTACACCTTC
TRBV30	NA	TRBJ2-1	NA	CAWSVGGYNEQFF	TGTGCCTGGAGTGTTGGCGGATACAATGAGCAGTTCTTC
TRBV30	NA	TRBJ2-7	NA	CAWSRMGNYEQYF	TGTGCCTGGAGTAGGATGGGGAACTACGAGCAGTACTTC
TRBV6-1	NA	TRBJ1-4	TRBD1	CASMTGTEAEKLFF	TGTGCCAGCATGACCGGGACAGAGGCCGAAAAACTGTTTTTT
TRBV7-9	NA	TRBJ1-1	NA	CASSFVRDTEAFF	TGTGCCAGCAGCTTTGTGAGGGACACTGAAGCTTTCTTT
TRBV5-1	NA	TRBJ1-3	NA	CASSVNSPSSGNTIYF	TGCGCCAGCAGCGTAAACAGCCCCAGCTCTGGAAACACCATATATTTT
TRBV30	few	TRBJ1-2	NA	CAWSVQDFGYTF	TGTGCCTGGAGTGTACAAGATTTTGGCTACACCTTC
TRBV4-1	NA	TRBJ2-6	NA	CASSQMRASGANVLTF	TGCGCCAGCAGCCAGATGAGAGCCTCTGGGGCCAACGTCCTGACTTTC
TRBV6-1	NA	TRBJ2-5	NA	CASPDLPQETQYF	TGTGCCAGTCCGGACTTACCCCAAGAGACCCAGTACTTC
TRBV10-1	NA	TRBJ2-3	NA	CASSESTSYTDTQYF	TGCGCCAGCAGTGAGTCGACCTCCTACACAGATACGCAGTATTTT
TRBV10-3	NA	TRBJ2-5	TRBD2	CAISESSGGLKETQYF	TGTGCCATCAGTGAGTCTTCGGGGGGGCTAAAAGAGACCCAGTACTTC
TRBV6-6	NA	TRBJ2-7	NA	CASSPPGSYEQYF	TGTGCCAGCAGTCCGCCGGGCAGCTACGAGCAGTACTTC
TRBV2	NA	TRBJ1-5	NA	CASSEERNSNQPQHF	TGTGCCAGCAGTGAAGAACGGAATAGCAATCAGCCCCAGCATTTT
TRBV5-6	NA	TRBJ1-6	NA	CASSLPRSDSPLHF	TGTGCCAGCAGCTTACCCCGCTCCGACTCACCCCTCCACTTT
TRBV2	NA	TRBJ2-5	TRBD2	CASGLAETQYF	TGTGCCAGCGGACTAGCGGAGACCCAGTACTTC
TRBV11-3	NA	TRBJ2-5	TRBD1	CASSLERTGGDETQYF	TGTGCCAGCAGCTTAGAAAGGACAGGGGGCGACGAGACCCAGTACTTC
TRBV5-6	NA	TRBJ1-1	NA	CASSPTENTEAFF	TGTGCCAGCAGCCCGACTGAGAACACTGAAGCTTTCTTT
TRBV6-5	few	TRBJ1-1	NA	CASSYENRDTEAFF	TGTGCCAGCAGTTACGAGAATAGGGACACTGAAGCTTTCTTT
TRBV10-2	NA	TRBJ1-1	NA	CASSPTGPGGEAFF	TGCGCCAGCAGCCCCACAGGCCCCGGGGGTGAAGCTTTCTTT
TRBV21-1	NA	TRBJ2-2	NA	CASSKYLRGVDTGELFF	TGTGCCAGCAGCAAATACCTACGGGGGGTAGACACCGGGGAGCTGTTTTTT
TRBV7-9	NA	TRBJ2-5	NA	CASSTGNSRETQYF	TGTGCCAGCAGCACAGGGAACTCACGAGAGACCCAGTACTTC
TRBV6-5	NA	TRBJ2-5	NA	CATRKGGAGETQYF	TGTGCCACCAGGAAGGGGGGGGCGGGAGAGACCCAGTACTTC
TRBV25-1	NA	TRBJ1-5	NA	CASGGWGDQPQHF	TGTGCCAGCGGGGGTTGGGGGGATCAGCCCCAGCATTTT
TRBV6-1	NA	TRBJ1-2	NA	CASSGNYYGYTF	TGTGCCAGCAGTGGTAATTACTATGGCTACACCTTC
TRBV5-4	NA	TRBJ1-2	NA	CASSLRRGSYGYTF	TGTGCCAGCAGCTTGCGGCGGGGGTCCTATGGCTACACCTTC
TRBV10-1	NA	TRBJ2-2	NA	CASSRQLTGELFF	TGCGCCAGCAGTCGGCAGCTTACCGGGGAGCTGTTTTTT
TRBV27	NA	TRBJ2-3	TRBD2	CASRRSSGGATDTQYF	TGTGCCAGCAGACGCTCCAGCGGGGGGGCCACAGATACGCAGTATTTT
TRBV5-1	NA	TRBJ1-4	NA	CASSLGGLNEKLFF	TGCGCCAGCAGCTTGGGGGGACTTAATGAAAAACTGTTTTTT